Following are 19 T cell receptor beta chains from one sample sequenced in a study of a mutant IDH1 vaccine in newly diagnosed glioma. These receptors' antigens are unknown. Assay: immunoSEQ multiplex PCR; the TCRdb copy retains only in-frame clones and omits some. In the table there are around 44,000 clones, roughly 84% of which are singletons. Regarding time point: week 35, safety follow-up. The study gave 300 ug of mutant IDH1 20-mer peptide per vaccine dose, with topical imiquimod. The sequences come from PBMCs, collected from a glioma patient whose treatment included an IDH1 peptide vaccine. All receptors derive from a man aged 35-49 years with glioma.

This chain links TRBV5-6 with TRBJ1-5, with a tentative D call TRBD1 (5 bases). V was shortened by 1 base and J by 2 bases, with 13 bases between the two germline ends. The CDR3 runs 16 residues. Germline CDR1 is SGHDT and CDR2 is YYEEEE. The CDR3 reads CASSLTGRGGNQPQHF. CDR3 coding DNA: TGTGCCAGCAGCTTGACGGGGCGGGGAGGCAATCAGCCCCAGCATTTT.

The J gene is TRBJ2-1, the V gene TRBV6-1, with TRBD1 as a possible D gene (5 bases). Looked up from germline, CDR1 is MNHNS and CDR2 is SASEGT. CDR3 length equals 13 residues. Trimming removed 6 bases from V and 6 bases from J, with 12 bases in between. This chain's CDR3 is CASRQAGSNEQFF. The DNA for the CDR3 is TGTGCCAGCAGGCAAGCAGGGTCCAATGAGCAGTTCTTC.

The chain couples TRBV5-1 to TRBJ2-7, with D possibly matching TRBD1 (6 bases). The CDR3 is made up of 17 amino acids. From germline, CDR1 is SGHRS and CDR2 YFSETQ. The V and J ends lost 1 base and 1 base respectively, with 18 bases between them. CDR3 in amino acids: CASSLWGTIRFSYEQYF. The CDR3 bases are TGCGCCAGCAGCTTGTGGGGGACAATCAGGTTTTCCTACGAGCAGTACTTC.

This chain links TRBV29-1 with TRBJ2-7; 9 bases are a match to TRBD1. Germline-derived CDR1 and CDR2 are SQVTM and ANQGSEA. This CDR3 spans 13 amino acids. V shed 2 bases and J 6 bases; nucleotides not matched to a gene: 5. DNA for the CDR3: TGCAGCGTTGAAAGGGGACAGGGTGGCGAGCAGTACTTC. Its translation is CSVERGQGGEQYF.

The count of this clone is one. This chain joins TRBV5-5 and TRBJ2-2; D remains unclear. Trimming pared 0 bases from V and 0 bases from J, leaving 9 bases between. This CDR3 contains 16 residues. Germline CDR1 SGHKS, CDR2 YYEKEE (reference sequence). CDR3 amino acids: CASSLAHLTNTGELFF. The DNA for the CDR3 is TGTGCCAGCAGCTTGGCTCACCTCACGAACACCGGGGAGCTGTTTTTT.

The chain carries TRBV4-1 and TRBJ1-5, with a weak D call TRBD1 (5 bases). Trimming cost V 0 bases and J 0 bases, with 15 bases left between them. The CDR3 runs 18 residues. CDR1 is MGHRA and CDR2 is YSYEKL in the germline V gene. This CDR3 reads CASSQEASWGISNQPQHF. In DNA, the CDR3 is TGCGCCAGCAGCCAAGAAGCTTCTTGGGGGATTAGCAATCAGCCCCAGCATTTT.

The genes are TRBV5-6 and TRBJ2-7; a weak D match, TRBD1 (5 bases). The CDR3 runs to 13 residues. V was clipped by 4 bases and J by 7 bases, with 15 bases between them. Germline-derived CDR1 and CDR2 are SGHDT and YYEEEE. CDR3: CASSPVGLREQYF. CDR3 nucleotides: TGTGCCAGCAGCCCCGTGGGGCTGAGGGAGCAGTACTTC.

The gene calls are TRBV10-1 and TRBJ2-3; D is undetermined. Germline V CDR1 and CDR2: WNHNN, SYGVQD (reference sequence). Trimming removed 4 bases from V and 2 bases from J, with 10 bases in between. The CDR3 contains 14 residues. CDR3 in DNA: TGCGCCAGCAGTGGTCCGTCTTACACAGATACGCAGTATTTT. As protein: CASSGPSYTDTQYF.

This clone is classed as medium-sized. The gene calls are TRBV7-6 and TRBJ2-1; 8 positions match TRBD1. This CDR3 comprises 13 residues. Germline V CDR1 and CDR2: SGHVS, FNYEAQ. V lost 5 bases, J lost 9 bases, and 6 bases stayed unmatched. The CDR3 sequence: CASSTSQGAEQFF. CDR3 nucleotide sequence: TGTGCCAGCAGCACGTCTCAGGGGGCTGAGCAGTTCTTC.

V usage is TRBV5-1 and J usage is TRBJ2-2, with TRBD1 identical over 9 bases. V was clipped by 3 bases and J by 4 bases; unmatched bases: 10. The germline V gene encodes CDR1 SGHRS and CDR2 YFSETQ. CDR3 size: 17 residues. CDR3: CASSWPGQGYGTGELFF. The CDR3 DNA reads TGCGCCAGCAGCTGGCCGGGACAGGGTTATGGCACCGGGGAGCTGTTTTTT.

The chain couples TRBV10-1 to TRBJ2-7; 7 bases line up with TRBD1. Germline V CDR1 and CDR2: WNHNN, SYGVQD (reference sequence). Germline trimming cut 6 bases from V and 2 bases from J; bases unmatched to any gene: 7. The CDR3 is made up of 14 amino acids. The CDR3 bases are TGCGCCAGCAGCAAGGGACAGATAACCTACGAGCAGTACTTC. Amino acid sequence: CASSKGQITYEQYF.

The chain joins TRBV9 to TRBJ1-1, with 8 bases that match TRBD1. With V trimmed by 5 bases and J by 7 bases, 10 bases remained unmatched. The CDR3 spans 14 residues. Germline CDR1 SGDLS, CDR2 YYNGEE. The CDR3 reads CASRTGERGGEAFF. Written as DNA, the CDR3 is TGTGCCAGCAGGACAGGGGAACGGGGCGGTGAAGCTTTCTTT.

V and J are TRBV29-1 and TRBJ2-1; 7 nucleotides line up with TRBD1. CDR1 is SQVTM, CDR2 ANQGSEA, per germline. J was trimmed by 6 bases and V by 1 base; bases with no gene match: 6. This CDR3 contains 14 residues. The CDR3 spells CSVEGRDSPNEQFF. The CDR3 DNA follows: TGCAGCGTTGAAGGTAGGGACAGCCCCAATGAGCAGTTCTTC.

This chain joins TRBV5-1 and TRBJ2-7; TRBD1 matches 11 bases. The ends lost 4 bases at V and 7 bases at J; junction bases unmatched: 7. Germline V CDR1 and CDR2: SGHRS, YFSETQ. This CDR3 comprises 14 residues. The CDR3 here is CASSPRGTGGEQYF. The DNA for the CDR3 is TGCGCCAGCAGCCCCCGTGGGACAGGGGGAGAGCAGTACTTC.

The rearrangement links TRBV11-2 to TRBJ2-2; D is ambiguous. V was pared by 2 bases and J by 2 bases, with 9 bases between. Germline V CDR1 and CDR2: SGHAT, FQNNGV. The CDR3 extends over 15 amino acids. The CDR3 is CASSLQQYNTGELFF. CDR3 DNA: TGTGCCAGCAGCTTACAGCAGTACAACACCGGGGAGCTGTTTTTT.

The chain couples TRBV19 to TRBJ1-5; a possible D gene is TRBD1 (6 bases). Per germline, CDR1 LNHDA and CDR2 SQIVND (reference sequence). The length of the CDR3 is 13 residues. With 6 bases removed from V and 1 base from J, the gap between germline ends came to 7 bases. CDR3 sequence: CASRDRSNQPQHF. CDR3 bases: TGTGCCAGTAGGGACAGAAGCAATCAGCCCCAGCATTTT.

The rearrangement uses TRBV7-8 and TRBJ1-2; a possible D gene is TRBD1 (5 bases). Germline V gene lookup returns CDR1 SGHVS and CDR2 FQNEAQ. V shed 1 base and J shed 6 bases, with 15 bases lying between them. The CDR3 totals 15 residues. The CDR3 sequence is CASSLEWDGPDGYTF. The CDR3 DNA reads as TGTGCCAGCAGCTTAGAGTGGGACGGACCAGATGGCTACACCTTC.

In this sample, this clone turned up once. The genes are TRBV15 and TRBJ2-7; maybe TRBD2 (6 bases). This CDR3 contains 17 residues. In germline, CDR1 is LNHNV, CDR2 YYDKDF (reference sequence). Trimming pared 4 bases from V and 4 bases from J, leaving 23 bases between. The DNA for the CDR3 is TGTGCCACCAGCAATCGACATCTCCTCGGGGGTCCATACGAGCAGTACTTC. Translating it yields CATSNRHLLGGPYEQYF.

The J gene is TRBJ2-2, the V gene TRBV7-9; perhaps TRBD2 as D (6 bases). V lost 7 bases and J lost 4, with 10 bases in between. The CDR3 consists of 13 residues. The germline V gene has CDR1 SEHNR and CDR2 FQNEAQ (reference sequence). This CDR3 reads CASTWGVTGELFF. Here the CDR3 DNA reads TGTGCCAGCACGTGGGGGGTCACCGGGGAGCTGTTTTTT.